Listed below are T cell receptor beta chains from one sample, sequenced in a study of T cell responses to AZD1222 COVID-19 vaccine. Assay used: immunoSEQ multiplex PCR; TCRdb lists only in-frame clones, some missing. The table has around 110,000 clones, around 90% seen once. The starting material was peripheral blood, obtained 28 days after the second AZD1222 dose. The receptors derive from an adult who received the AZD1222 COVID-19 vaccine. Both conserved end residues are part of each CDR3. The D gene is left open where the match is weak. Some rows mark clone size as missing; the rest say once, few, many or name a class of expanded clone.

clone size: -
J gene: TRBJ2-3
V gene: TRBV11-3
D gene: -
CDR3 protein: CASSSGVTTDTQYF
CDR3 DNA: TGTGCCAGCAGCTCCGGGGTAACCACAGATACGCAGTATTTT

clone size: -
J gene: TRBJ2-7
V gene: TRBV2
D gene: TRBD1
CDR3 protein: CASRWQGDEQYF
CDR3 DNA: TGTGCCAGCAGGTGGCAGGGGGACGAGCAGTACTTC

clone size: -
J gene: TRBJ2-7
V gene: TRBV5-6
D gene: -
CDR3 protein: CASSSPFGEQYF
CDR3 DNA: TGTGCCAGCAGCTCCCCTTTCGGGGAGCAGTACTTC

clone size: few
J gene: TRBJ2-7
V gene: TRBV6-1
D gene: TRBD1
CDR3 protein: CASSETGTGVYEQYF
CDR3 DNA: TGTGCCAGCAGTGAAACCGGGACAGGGGTGTACGAGCAGTACTTC

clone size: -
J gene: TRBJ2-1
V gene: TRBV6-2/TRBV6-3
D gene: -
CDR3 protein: CASSYSNSHEQFF
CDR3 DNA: TGTGCCAGCAGTTACTCGAACAGCCATGAGCAGTTCTTC

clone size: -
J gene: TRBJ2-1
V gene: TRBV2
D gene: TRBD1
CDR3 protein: CASSEASGGSSYNEQFF
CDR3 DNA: TGTGCCAGCAGTGAAGCCTCAGGGGGTAGCTCCTACAATGAGCAGTTCTTC

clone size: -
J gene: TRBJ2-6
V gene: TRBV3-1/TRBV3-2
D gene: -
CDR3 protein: CASSQRNSGANVLTF
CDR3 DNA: TGTGCCAGCAGCCAGAGGAACTCTGGGGCCAACGTCCTGACTTTC

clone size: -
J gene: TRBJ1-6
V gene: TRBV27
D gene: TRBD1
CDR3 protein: CASSPRTGVSASPLHF
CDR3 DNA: TGTGCCAGCAGTCCCCGGACAGGCGTATCAGCTTCACCCCTCCACTTT

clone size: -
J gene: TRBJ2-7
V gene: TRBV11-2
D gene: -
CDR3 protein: CASLGGSYEQYF
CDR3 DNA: TGTGCCAGCCTCGGGGGATCCTACGAGCAGTACTTC

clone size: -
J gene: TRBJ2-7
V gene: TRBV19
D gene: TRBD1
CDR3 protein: CASSMGQSSYEQYF
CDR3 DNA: TGTGCCAGTAGTATGGGACAGAGCTCCTACGAGCAGTACTTC

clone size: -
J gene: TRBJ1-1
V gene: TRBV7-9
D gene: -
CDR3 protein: CASSLSVNTEAFF
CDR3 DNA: TGTGCCAGCAGCTTATCAGTAAACACTGAAGCTTTCTTT

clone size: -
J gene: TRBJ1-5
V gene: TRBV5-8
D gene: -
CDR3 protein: CASSFVDGFNQPQHF
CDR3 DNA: TGTGCCAGCAGCTTTGTGGATGGCTTCAATCAGCCCCAGCATTTT

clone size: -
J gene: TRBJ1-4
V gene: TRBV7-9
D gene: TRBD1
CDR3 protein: CASSNGQGATNEKLFF
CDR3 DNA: TGTGCCAGCAGCAATGGACAGGGAGCAACTAATGAAAAACTGTTTTTT

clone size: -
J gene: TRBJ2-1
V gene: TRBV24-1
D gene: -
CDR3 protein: CATSDLRGRTIEQFF
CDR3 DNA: TGTGCCACCAGTGATTTGCGGGGGAGAACAATAGAGCAGTTCTTC

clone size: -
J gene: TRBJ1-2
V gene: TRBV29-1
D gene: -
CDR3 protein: CSVEGNNYGYTF
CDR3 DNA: TGCAGCGTTGAGGGGAATAACTATGGCTACACCTTC

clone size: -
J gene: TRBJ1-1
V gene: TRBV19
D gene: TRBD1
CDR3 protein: CASRKETGQLGTTEAFF
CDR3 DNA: TGTGCCAGTAGAAAAGAGACAGGGCAACTCGGGACCACTGAAGCTTTCTTT

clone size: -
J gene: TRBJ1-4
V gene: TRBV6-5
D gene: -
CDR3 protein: CASSPTWDEKLFF
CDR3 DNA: TGTGCCAGCAGCCCAACATGGGATGAAAAACTGTTTTTT

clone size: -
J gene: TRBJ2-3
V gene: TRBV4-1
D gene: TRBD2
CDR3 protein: CASSQLAGNTDTQYF
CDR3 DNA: TGCGCCAGCAGCCAACTAGCGGGGAACACAGATACGCAGTATTTT

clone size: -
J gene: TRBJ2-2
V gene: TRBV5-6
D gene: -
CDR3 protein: CASSPVLNTGELFF
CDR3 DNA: TGTGCCAGCAGCCCGGTCCTCAACACCGGGGAGCTGTTTTTT

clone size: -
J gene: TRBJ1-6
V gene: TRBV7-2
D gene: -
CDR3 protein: CASSLGWTQGSPLHF
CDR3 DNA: TGTGCCAGCAGCCTAGGGTGGACGCAGGGATCACCCCTCCACTTT

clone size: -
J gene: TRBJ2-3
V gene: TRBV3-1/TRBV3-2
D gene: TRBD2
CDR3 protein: CASSQAGLAGGADTQYF
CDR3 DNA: TGTGCCAGCAGCCAAGCTGGACTAGCGGGGGGTGCAGATACGCAGTATTTT

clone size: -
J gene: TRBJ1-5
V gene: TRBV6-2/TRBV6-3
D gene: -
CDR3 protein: CASSYSAGSEGNQPQHF
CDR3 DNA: TGTGCCAGCAGTTACTCGGCCGGGTCAGAGGGCAATCAGCCCCAGCATTTT

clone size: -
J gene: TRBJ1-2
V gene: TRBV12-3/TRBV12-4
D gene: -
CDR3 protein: CASSGYYGYTF
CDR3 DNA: TGTGCCAGCAGCGGGTACTATGGCTACACCTTC

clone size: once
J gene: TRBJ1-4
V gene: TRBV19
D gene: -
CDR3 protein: CASSPTGIATNEKLFF
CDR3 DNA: TGTGCCAGTAGCCCAACAGGGATTGCAACTAATGAAAAACTGTTTTTT

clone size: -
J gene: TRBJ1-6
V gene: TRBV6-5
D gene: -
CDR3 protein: CASGPDRIDSPLHF
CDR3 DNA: TGTGCCAGCGGCCCCGACAGGATTGATTCACCCCTCCACTTT

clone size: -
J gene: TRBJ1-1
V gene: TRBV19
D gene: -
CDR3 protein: CASSIGGRVVTEAFF
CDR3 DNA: TGTGCCAGTAGTATCGGGGGCAGGGTGGTCACTGAAGCTTTCTTT

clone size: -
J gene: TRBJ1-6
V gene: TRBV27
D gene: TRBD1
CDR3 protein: CACQRDRATSPLHF
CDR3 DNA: TGTGCCTGCCAGCGGGACAGGGCGACATCACCCCTCCACTTT

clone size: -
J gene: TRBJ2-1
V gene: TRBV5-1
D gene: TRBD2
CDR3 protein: CASDSGGGNEQFF
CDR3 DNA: TGCGCCAGCGATAGCGGGGGGGGCAATGAGCAGTTCTTC

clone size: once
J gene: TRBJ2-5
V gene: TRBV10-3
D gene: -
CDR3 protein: CAISAGGGVGETQYF
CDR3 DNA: TGTGCCATCAGTGCGGGGGGCGGGGTAGGTGAGACCCAGTACTTC

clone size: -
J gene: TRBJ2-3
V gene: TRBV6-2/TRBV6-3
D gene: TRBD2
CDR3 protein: CASSGAEETSGVFTDTQYF
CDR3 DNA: TGTGCCAGCAGCGGAGCAGAAGAGACTAGCGGGGTGTTCACAGATACGCAGTATTTT

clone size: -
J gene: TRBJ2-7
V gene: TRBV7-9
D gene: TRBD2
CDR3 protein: CASSLGGTVYEQYF
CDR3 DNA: TGTGCCAGCAGCTTGGGGGGGACCGTCTACGAGCAGTACTTC

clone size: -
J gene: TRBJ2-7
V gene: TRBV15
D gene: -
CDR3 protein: CATSRDPGYEQYF
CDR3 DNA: TGTGCCACCAGCAGAGATCCGGGTTACGAGCAGTACTTC

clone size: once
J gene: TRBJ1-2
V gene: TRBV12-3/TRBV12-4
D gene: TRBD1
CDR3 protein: CASSLTGSGYTF
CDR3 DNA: TGTGCCAGCAGCCTGACAGGGAGCGGCTACACCTTC

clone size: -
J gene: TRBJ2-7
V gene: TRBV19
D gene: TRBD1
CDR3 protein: CASSRTGTYEQYF
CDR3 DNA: TGTGCCAGTAGTAGGACAGGGACCTACGAGCAGTACTTC

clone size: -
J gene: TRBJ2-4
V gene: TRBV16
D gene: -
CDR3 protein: CASSQSLQAPSIQYF
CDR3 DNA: TGTGCCAGCAGCCAATCCTTACAGGCCCCTAGCATTCAGTACTTC

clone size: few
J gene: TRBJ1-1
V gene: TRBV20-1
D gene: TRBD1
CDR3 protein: CSATRGTEAFF
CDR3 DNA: TGCAGTGCTACCAGGGGGACTGAAGCTTTCTTT

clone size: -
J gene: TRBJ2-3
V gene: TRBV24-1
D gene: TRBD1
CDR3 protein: CATSDAGQGPFTDTQYF
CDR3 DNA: TGTGCCACCAGTGATGCGGGACAGGGTCCCTTTACAGATACGCAGTATTTT

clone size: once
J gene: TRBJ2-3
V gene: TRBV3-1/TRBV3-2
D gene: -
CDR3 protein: CASSQLSDTQYF
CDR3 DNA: TGTGCCAGCAGCCAACTCTCAGATACGCAGTATTTT

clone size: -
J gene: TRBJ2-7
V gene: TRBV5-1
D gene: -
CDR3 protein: CASSLETGVYSYEQYF
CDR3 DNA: TGCGCCAGCAGCTTGGAAACGGGGGTCTACTCCTACGAGCAGTACTTC

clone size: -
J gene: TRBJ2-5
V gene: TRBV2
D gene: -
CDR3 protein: CASSENRAGETQYF
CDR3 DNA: TGTGCCAGCAGTGAAAACAGGGCCGGAGAGACCCAGTACTTC

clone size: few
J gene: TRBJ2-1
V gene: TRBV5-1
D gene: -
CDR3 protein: CASMEGSYNEQFF
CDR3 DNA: TGCGCCAGCATGGAGGGCTCCTACAATGAGCAGTTCTTC